These T cell receptor beta chains were read from a single sample in a study of regulatory T cells in long-lasting Graves disease. TCRdb reanalysed the multiplex PCR reads using MiXCR and keeps one entry per CDR3 protein. The table shows about 530,000 distinct CDR3 sequences, with about 16% occurring only once. This same sample was also part of a study on T cells in Graves' hyperthyroidism and ophthalmopathy.

The specimen was peripheral blood mononuclear cells (PBMCs), collected at new diagnosis, from a patient treated with antithyroid drugs. The source of these receptors is a woman aged 35 to 60 with Graves disease. Each CDR3 is given with its conserved first and last residue. D genes are given only for firm matches. Clone size is given for some rows only: seen once, a few or many times, or a class if the clone is expanded.

clone_size: many; j_call: TRBJ2-5; v_call: TRBV20-1; d_call: TRBD2; cdr3_nt: TGCAGTGCTAGAGTGGGTAGCGGGGGTCCTCAAGAGACCCAGTACTTC; cdr3_aa: CSARVGSGGPQETQYF
clone_size: few; j_call: TRBJ1-5; v_call: TRBV12-3/TRBV12-4; d_call: .; cdr3_nt: TGTGCCAGCAGTTTTAACGGGGGCAATCAGCCCCAGCATTTT; cdr3_aa: CASSFNGGNQPQHF
clone_size: many; j_call: TRBJ2-1; v_call: TRBV6-1; d_call: .; cdr3_nt: TGTGCCAGCAGAAAAACTAGCCCCCGCGGTCACGAGCAGTTCTTC; cdr3_aa: CASRKTSPRGHEQFF
clone_size: many; j_call: TRBJ1-1; v_call: TRBV7-8; d_call: .; cdr3_nt: TGTGCCAGCCGCTTGGTGGGGCAGACCAACACTGAAGCTTTCTTT; cdr3_aa: CASRLVGQTNTEAFF
clone_size: many; j_call: TRBJ1-1; v_call: TRBV3-1; d_call: TRBD1; cdr3_nt: TGTGCCAGCAGGGGGGACAGGGGGAAAGCTTTCTTT; cdr3_aa: CASRGDRGKAFF
clone_size: .; j_call: TRBJ1-4; v_call: TRBV19; d_call: .; cdr3_nt: TGTGCCAGTAGTATCCCCCCTAGGGCAACTAATGAAAAACTGTTTTTT; cdr3_aa: CASSIPPRATNEKLFF
clone_size: .; j_call: TRBJ2-7; v_call: TRBV3-1; d_call: .; cdr3_nt: TGTGCCAGCAGCCAAGATGGCACAGGAGACTACGAGCAGTACTTC; cdr3_aa: CASSQDGTGDYEQYF
clone_size: .; j_call: TRBJ2-1; v_call: TRBV4-1; d_call: TRBD2; cdr3_nt: TGCGCCAGCAGCCGCTTAGCGGGAGCCTACAATGAGCAGTTCTTC; cdr3_aa: CASSRLAGAYNEQFF
clone_size: many; j_call: TRBJ2-7; v_call: TRBV6-2/TRBV6-3; d_call: .; cdr3_nt: TGTGCCAGCAGTTACTCGACTGGGGGGACGCATCCCTACGAGCAGTACTTC; cdr3_aa: CASSYSTGGTHPYEQYF
clone_size: few; j_call: TRBJ1-4; v_call: TRBV19; d_call: .; cdr3_nt: TGTGCCAGTAGTATTTGGAACAGTAATGAAAAACTGTTTTTT; cdr3_aa: CASSIWNSNEKLFF
clone_size: many; j_call: TRBJ2-7; v_call: TRBV6-5; d_call: .; cdr3_nt: TGTGCCAGCAGTTACTCTAAGACCTACGAGCAGTACTTC; cdr3_aa: CASSYSKTYEQYF
clone_size: many; j_call: TRBJ1-2; v_call: TRBV6-5; d_call: TRBD1; cdr3_nt: TGTGCCAGCAGTTACACCCCAGGGGGCTCCTATGGCTACACCTTC; cdr3_aa: CASSYTPGGSYGYTF
clone_size: many; j_call: TRBJ1-5; v_call: TRBV2; d_call: .; cdr3_nt: TGTGCCAGCAGACAGGATTATAGCAATCAGCCCCAGCATTTT; cdr3_aa: CASRQDYSNQPQHF
clone_size: once; j_call: TRBJ2-3; v_call: TRBV11-3; d_call: .; cdr3_nt: TGTGCCAGCAGCTCGGAGAGGACAGATACGCAGTATTTT; cdr3_aa: CASSSERTDTQYF
clone_size: .; j_call: TRBJ1-4; v_call: TRBV7-9; d_call: .; cdr3_nt: TGTGCCAGCAGCCCCCTGTCGGGTCGGGGTGAAAAACTGTTTTTT; cdr3_aa: CASSPLSGRGEKLFF
clone_size: .; j_call: TRBJ1-5; v_call: TRBV30; d_call: .; cdr3_nt: TGTGCCTGGAGTTTGGCAGGGTCCGTCGGCAATCAGCCCCAGCATTTT; cdr3_aa: CAWSLAGSVGNQPQHF
clone_size: many; j_call: TRBJ2-5; v_call: TRBV27; d_call: .; cdr3_nt: TGTGCCAGCAGTTTCAACGTACAAGAGACCCAGTACTTC; cdr3_aa: CASSFNVQETQYF
clone_size: .; j_call: TRBJ2-7; v_call: TRBV6-1; d_call: .; cdr3_nt: TGTGCCAGCACAGGGAGCTCCTACGAGCAGTACTTC; cdr3_aa: CASTGSSYEQYF
clone_size: .; j_call: TRBJ2-1; v_call: TRBV14; d_call: TRBD1; cdr3_nt: TGTGCCAGCAGCCATGGGGACAGGTACTCCTACAATGAGCAGTTCTTC; cdr3_aa: CASSHGDRYSYNEQFF
clone_size: many; j_call: TRBJ2-7; v_call: TRBV6-5; d_call: .; cdr3_nt: TGTGCCAGCAGTTACTCGATCCTTTACGAGCAGTACTTC; cdr3_aa: CASSYSILYEQYF
clone_size: .; j_call: TRBJ1-1; v_call: TRBV4-3; d_call: .; cdr3_nt: TGCGCCAGCAGCCAAGACCCTAGGGAAACTGAAGCTTTCTTT; cdr3_aa: CASSQDPRETEAFF
clone_size: .; j_call: TRBJ2-4; v_call: TRBV27; d_call: TRBD2; cdr3_nt: TGTGCCAGCAGTCCCTTAGCGGGGGGACCAGCCAAAAACATTCAGTACTTC; cdr3_aa: CASSPLAGGPAKNIQYF
clone_size: many; j_call: TRBJ1-1; v_call: TRBV18; d_call: .; cdr3_nt: TGTGGATCTCGAGCGGACACGAACACTGAAGCTTTCTTT; cdr3_aa: CGSRADTNTEAFF
clone_size: many; j_call: TRBJ2-7; v_call: TRBV2; d_call: TRBD1; cdr3_nt: TGTGCCAGCAGTGTTCCGGGACAGGGCAACGAGCAGTACTTC; cdr3_aa: CASSVPGQGNEQYF
clone_size: few; j_call: TRBJ2-3; v_call: TRBV6-1; d_call: TRBD2; cdr3_nt: TGTGCCAGCAGTCCATTCGGGAGGGAGCACACAGATACGCAGTATTTT; cdr3_aa: CASSPFGREHTDTQYF